These 23 T cell receptor beta chains were sequenced from one sample in a study of shared clonotypes between healthy human individuals. The assay was immunoSEQ multiplex PCR, and TCRdb's table has in-frame clones only and misses some. The sample carries 2.5 million or so clones, about 92% recorded once. Sequenced sample: naive CD4+ T cells sorted from blood. The subset is: CD45RA+ positively selected. These receptors originate from a man between 18 and 35 years old in good health.

The gene calls are TRBV5-1 and TRBJ1-6; weak D call: TRBD1 (6 bases). Trimming removed 1 base at V and 7 bases at J, with 15 bases between. CDR3 length: 16 residues. In germline, CDR1 is SGHRS, CDR2 YFSETQ. The CDR3 sequence: CASSLLSGAGNSPLHF. Here the CDR3 DNA reads TGCGCCAGCAGCTTGCTTTCGGGGGCCGGCAATTCACCCCTCCACTTT.

This chain joins TRBV19 and TRBJ2-7, with D unclear. CDR3 length: 19 residues. The V end was cut by 3 bases, the J end by 0 bases, with 24 bases between. CDR1 LNHDA and CDR2 SQIVND come from the germline V gene (reference sequence). The CDR3, as DNA: TGTGCCAGTAGTATCCACGCGTATACGACAATGGAAAGCTCCTACGAGCAGTACTTC. It yields the protein CASSIHAYTTMESSYEQYF.

This chain uses TRBV5-4 with TRBJ1-2; D possibly corresponds to TRBD1 (5 bases). CDR3 size: 13 residues. V was pared by 6 bases and J by 2 bases, with 11 bases between. CDR1 is SGHNT, CDR2 YYREEE, per germline (reference sequence). The CDR3 DNA follows: TGTGCCAGCACTAACGGGGCGAACTATGGCTACACCTTC. Amino acid sequence: CASTNGANYGYTF.

The rearrangement uses TRBV29-1 and TRBJ2-5; 7 nucleotides align to TRBD1. The better agreement between TRBJ2-7 and the DNA end casts doubt on the J call. Germline V gene lookup returns CDR1 SQVTM and CDR2 ANQGSEA. The CDR3 loop spans 14 amino acids. The CDR3 sequence is CSVQSGTVPYEQYF. The CDR3 DNA follows: TGCAGCGTACAATCCGGGACAGTTCCCTACGAGCAGTACTTC.

The V gene is TRBV18, the J gene TRBJ1-1; TRBD1 is a possible D gene (6 bases). The V end was cut by 4 bases, the J end by 6 bases, with 15 bases between. This CDR3 spans 14 amino acids. Germline CDR1 KGHSH, CDR2 LQKENI. The CDR3 sequence is CASSQTTGSSEAFF. DNA of the CDR3: TGTGCCAGCTCACAAACTACAGGGAGCTCTGAAGCTTTCTTT.

Details on this clone: This specimen includes other DNA sequences encoding the same CDR3. This sequence joins TRBV5-1 and TRBJ2-7; 7 nucleotides line up with TRBD1. The CDR3 loop spans 14 amino acids. Germline trimming cut 0 bases from V and 4 bases from J; bases unmatched to any gene: 4. Germline V gene sequence: CDR1 SGHRS, CDR2 YFSETQ. CDR3 in amino acids: CASSLVQGTYEQYF. Written as DNA, the CDR3 is TGCGCCAGCAGCTTGGTACAGGGGACGTACGAGCAGTACTTC.

The chain is built from TRBV30 and TRBJ2-1, with 8 nucleotides matching TRBD1. The V gene end was trimmed by 5 bases and the J gene end by 7 bases; junction bases not matched to a gene: 7. The CDR3 loop spans 13 amino acids. The V gene's germline CDR1 is GTSNPN and CDR2 SVGIG (reference sequence). The CDR3, as DNA: TGTGCCTGGTCTCGGACAGGGTGGAATGAGCAGTTCTTC. This gives the protein CAWSRTGWNEQFF.

On this clone: This specimen includes other DNA sequences encoding the same CDR3. The CDR3, as DNA: TGTGCCAGCAGTTACGGGACGGGGAATTCACCCCTCCACTTT. Protein product: CASSYGTGNSPLHF. The chain has TRBV6-6 and TRBJ1-6; possibly TRBD1 for D (5 bases). CDR1 and CDR2 (germline): MNHNY, SVGAGI (reference sequence). There are 14 residues in the CDR3. The V end was cut by 2 bases, the J end by 7 bases, with 9 bases between.

The chain has TRBV6-5 and TRBJ2-2, with 9 nucleotides matching TRBD1. The CDR3 is 16 residues long. The V segment lost 0 bases and the J segment 4 bases; nucleotides outside the gene matches: 3. CDR1 is MNHEY and CDR2 is SVGAGI in the germline V gene. In DNA, the CDR3 is TGTGCCAGCAGTTACTCCCGGGACAGGGCCACCGGGGAGCTGTTTTTT. This sequence encodes CASSYSRDRATGELFF.

For this clone: Its ends do not fully match the called genes, so a read error is possible. The gene calls are TRBV30 and TRBJ2-1; 7 positions agree with TRBD1. This CDR3 spans 10 amino acids. In germline, CDR1 is GTSNPN, CDR2 SVGIG (reference sequence). In DNA, the CDR3 is TGTGCCTGGAGTTGGGACAGTTGGCTCTTC. It translates to CAWSWDSWLF. Looking up the rest from reference TRBV30 and TRBJ2-1 gives the full variable domain: SQTIHQWPATLVQPVGSPLSLECTVEGTSNPNLYWYRQAAGRGLQLLFYSVGIGQISSEVPQNLSASRPQDRQFILSSKKLLLSDSGFYLCAWSWDSWLFGPGTRLTVL.

The CDR3 loop is CASSNTGGGNQPQHF. CDR3 nucleotides: TGTGCCAGCAGCAACACAGGGGGGGGGAATCAGCCCCAGCATTTT. The chain joins TRBV7-9 to TRBJ1-5; 8 nucleotides agree with TRBD1. The CDR3 loop spans 15 amino acids. Germline CDR1 SEHNR, CDR2 FQNEAQ (reference sequence). J lost 4 bases, V lost 5 bases, and 7 bases had no gene match.

CDR3 bases: TGTGCCAGCTCCGCGGATACCCCCTGGAACACTGAAGCTTTCTTT. This translates into CASSADTPWNTEAFF. This chain links TRBV18 with TRBJ1-1; no clear D gene. V lost 6 bases to trimming and J lost 1 base, with 15 bases between them. This CDR3 is built from 15 residues. Per the germline V gene, CDR1 is KGHSH and CDR2 is LQKENI.

The chain carries TRBV4-1 and TRBJ1-1, with D uncertain. Germline CDR1 is MGHRA and CDR2 is YSYEKL. V was clipped by 0 bases and J by 1 base, with 12 bases between them. CDR3 length: 16 residues. CDR3 residues: CASSQDPPRPNTEAFF. Written as DNA, the CDR3 is TGCGCCAGCAGCCAAGACCCCCCCAGGCCGAACACTGAAGCTTTCTTT.

V and J are TRBV6-9 and TRBJ2-5; D tentatively reads TRBD1 or TRBD2 (7 bases each). Germline CDR1 reads MNHGY; CDR2 reads SVAAGI. V lost 4 bases and J lost 5, with 20 bases in between. This CDR3 is 16 amino acids long. CDR3 loop: CASSSQGGAMQETQYF. The CDR3 DNA follows: TGTGCCAGCAGTTCCCAGGGGGGGGCGATGCAGGAGACCCAGTACTTC.

The chain uses TRBV5-4 and TRBJ2-5; no definite D call. Trimming left V 4 bases short and J 1 base short, with 5 bases between. CDR1 and CDR2 (germline): SGHNT, YYREEE (reference sequence). This CDR3 contains 12 residues. In DNA form, the CDR3 reads TGTGCCAGCAGCCGTTCCCAAGAGACCCAGTACTTC. This translates into CASSRSQETQYF.

The J gene is TRBJ2-2, the V gene TRBV14; D is unresolved. Germline CDR1 and CDR2: SGHDN and FVKESK. CDR3 length equals 14 residues. V dropped 8 bases and J dropped 0 bases, with 10 bases sitting between them. The CDR3 region has the DNA TGTGCCAGCGCGGAAAGTACGAACACCGGGGAGCTGTTTTTT. It codes for CASAESTNTGELFF.

The chain links TRBV6-6 to TRBJ1-1; no reliable D call. V was shortened by 0 bases and J by 0 bases, with 8 bases between the two germline ends. Germline V CDR1 and CDR2: MNHNY, SVGAGI (reference sequence). CDR3 length equals 15 residues. The CDR3 here is CASSYSKSVNTEAFF. CDR3 in DNA: TGTGCCAGCAGTTACTCCAAATCTGTGAACACTGAAGCTTTCTTT.

This sequence joins TRBV15 and TRBJ2-5; D possibly corresponds to TRBD1 (8 bases). In germline, CDR1 is LNHNV, CDR2 YYDKDF (reference sequence). Trimming pared 1 base from V and 3 bases from J, leaving 12 bases between. This CDR3 has 15 residues. Here the CDR3 DNA reads TGTGCCACCAGCAGAGGACAGGGGAGGGAAGAGACCCAGTACTTC. Amino acids: CATSRGQGREETQYF.

This chain uses TRBV6-5 with TRBJ2-1, with D tentatively TRBD1 or TRBD2 (5 bases each). The V end lost 2 bases, the J end lost 6 bases, and 11 bases lay between the germline ends. CDR3 length equals 14 residues. Germline CDR1 reads MNHEY; CDR2 reads SVGAGI. The CDR3 loop reads CASSYDRDRNEQFF. CDR3 bases: TGTGCCAGCAGTTACGACCGGGACCGCAATGAGCAGTTCTTC.

V usage is TRBV6-1 and J usage is TRBJ2-7; the match to TRBD1 covers 11 bases. The CDR3 covers 14 residues. Unmatched junction bases numbered 5, after V lost 6 bases and J lost 4 bases. CDR1 MNHNS and CDR2 SASEGT come from the germline V gene. The CDR3 region is CASRPGQGVYEQYF. The CDR3 nucleotides read TGTGCCAGCAGGCCGGGACAGGGGGTTTACGAGCAGTACTTC.

This chain connects TRBV19 to TRBJ1-1, with a weak D call TRBD1 (5 bases). The CDR3 covers 13 residues. Trimming pared 11 bases from V and 4 bases from J, leaving 17 bases between. Germline CDR1 LNHDA, CDR2 SQIVND (reference sequence). The CDR3 DNA reads as TGTGCCTCGGAGGGGCTCTGGGGCACTGAAGCTTTCTTT. Translated: CASEGLWGTEAFF.

The CDR3: CAWSMDRRNTEAFF. The CDR3 DNA reads TGTGCCTGGAGTATGGACAGGAGGAACACTGAAGCTTTCTTT. This chain connects TRBV30 to TRBJ1-1, with 7 bases aligning to TRBD1. CDR3 size: 14 residues. Germline loops: CDR1 GTSNPN, CDR2 SVGIG (reference sequence). The trim removed 2 bases at V and 1 base at J, leaving 4 bases unmatched.

The chain uses TRBV6-6 and TRBJ1-5; D unresolved. Germline CDR1 MNHNY, CDR2 SVGAGI (reference sequence). CDR3 size: 16 residues. Trimming removed 7 bases at V and 1 base at J, with 17 bases between. The CDR3 DNA reads as TGTGCCAGCATAGCCGATTTTGGGCTCAGCAATCAGCCCCAGCATTTT. As protein: CASIADFGLSNQPQHF.